The 12 T cell receptor beta chains below come from one sample, sequenced in a study of regulatory T cells in long-lasting Graves disease. To make TCR beta libraries, researchers used iRepertoire HTBI primers and Arm-PCR of CDR3 regions. TCRdb independently ran MiXCR on the multiplex PCR reads; one entry per CDR3 protein. The sample records about 290,000 distinct CDR3 sequences, around 23% being singletons. The time point denotes: persistent/refractory GD, antithyroid drugs over 5 years with positive TRAb. Construction of the TCR library relied on RNA isolated from PBMCs. Specimen: peripheral blood mononuclear cells (PBMCs), collected when the disease was refractory, from a patient treated with antithyroid drugs. Source of these receptors: a female donor with Graves disease.

Many counts were recorded for this clonotype. The chain uses TRBV7-2 and TRBJ1-1; no firm D call. Germline loops: CDR1 SGHTA, CDR2 FQGNSA. This CDR3 comprises 15 residues. V was shortened by 5 bases and J by 1 base, with 14 bases between the two germline ends. This CDR3 reads CASSLERAANTEAFF. The CDR3 bases are TGTGCCAGCAGCCTAGAGAGGGCTGCGAACACTGAAGCTTTCTTT.

The chain combines TRBV6-2 or TRBV6-3 with TRBJ1-1; D ambiguous. V lost 5 bases to trimming and J lost 7 bases, with 14 bases between them. This CDR3 has 13 residues. The germline V gene has CDR1 MNHEY and CDR2 SVGEGT. The CDR3 coding sequence is TGTGCCAGCAGTGAATCGGGTTTTCTTGAAGCTTTCTTT. It is translated as CASSESGFLEAFF.

The gene calls are TRBV10-3 and TRBJ1-3; D may be TRBD1 (5 bases). Trimming stripped 1 base from V and 4 bases from J, with 11 bases between. This CDR3 is built from 15 residues. The germline V gene has CDR1 ENHRY and CDR2 SYGVKD. CDR3 residues: CAISELLGRGNTIYF. Here the CDR3 DNA reads TGTGCCATCAGTGAGTTACTGGGGCGAGGAAACACCATATATTTT.

There are many counts of this clonotype. The chain combines TRBV28 with TRBJ2-7, with a weak D call TRBD1 (5 bases). The V gene's germline CDR1 is MDHEN and CDR2 SYDVKM. The CDR3 covers 16 residues. Deletions cut 3 bases from V and 5 bases from J, with 20 bases between. CDR3: CASSFYTPGRVNEQYF. In DNA form, the CDR3 reads TGTGCCAGCAGTTTCTACACCCCCGGCAGGGTCAACGAGCAGTACTTC.

Ten or more counts support this clonotype. This rearrangement joins TRBV7-2 to TRBJ2-5; D is unclear. V lost 2 bases, J lost 4 bases, and 20 bases lay in between. This CDR3 region has 17 residues. Germline V gives CDR1 SGHTA, CDR2 FQGNSA. In DNA form, the CDR3 reads TGTGCCAGCAGCTTATTAGTCGGCCCAGGACGTTTAGAGACCCAGTACTTC. This translates into CASSLLVGPGRLETQYF.

The sample holds many counts of this clonotype. The chain uses TRBV6-5 and TRBJ2-7; D is uncertain. Looked up from germline, CDR1 is MNHEY and CDR2 is SVGAGI. CDR3 size: 11 residues. Trimming cost V 2 bases and J 7 bases, with 6 bases left between them. CDR3 bases: TGTGCCAGCAGTTACGGTCATGAGCAGTACTTC. As protein: CASSYGHEQYF.

V usage is TRBV6-2 or TRBV6-3 and J usage is TRBJ2-5; TRBD1 matches 7 bases. The CDR3 has 14 residues. The ends lost 2 bases at V and 4 bases at J; junction bases unmatched: 4. The germline CDR1 and CDR2 sequences are MNHEY and SVGEGT. CDR3 sequence: CASSYNRGRETQYF. CDR3 bases: TGTGCCAGCAGTTACAACAGGGGTAGAGAGACCCAGTACTTC.

This clonotype was picked up many times. This sequence joins TRBV28 and TRBJ1-5, with D possibly TRBD1 on 6 matching bases. The CDR3 totals 16 residues. Germline V gene data show CDR1 as MDHEN and CDR2 as SYDVKM. V was clipped by 4 bases and J by 1 base, with 14 bases between them. The CDR3 coding sequence is TGTGCCAGCAGTTCGCCCGGCAGGGGAAGCAATCAGCCCCAGCATTTT. Residues: CASSSPGRGSNQPQHF. Based on the CDR3 plus reference TRBV28 and TRBJ1-5, the full variable domain is DVKVTQSSRYLVKRTGEKVFLECVQDMDHENMFWYRQDPGLGLRLIYFSYDVKMKEKGDIPEGYSVSREKKERFSLILESASTNQTSMYLCASSSPGRGSNQPQHFGDGTRLSIL.

The chain carries TRBV7-6 and TRBJ2-3; TRBD2 matches 7 bases. The V segment lost 2 bases and the J segment 8 bases; nucleotides outside the gene matches: 13. The V gene's germline CDR1 is SGHVS and CDR2 FNYEAQ. The CDR3 loop spans 16 amino acids. This chain's CDR3 is CASSLTGEGPQGTQYF. The CDR3 nucleotides read TGTGCCAGCAGCTTAACGGGGGAGGGCCCGCAAGGTACGCAGTATTTT.

This clonotype was observed at least ten times. This chain connects TRBV28 to TRBJ1-4; 10 nucleotides align to TRBD1. J gave up 8 bases and V 4 bases, and 16 bases lay outside the gene matches. Germline V gene sequence: CDR1 MDHEN, CDR2 SYDVKM. This CDR3 is built from 18 residues. Here the CDR3 reads CASSSDDRGLKPIEKLFF. As DNA, the CDR3 is TGTGCCAGCAGTTCGGACGACAGGGGGCTCAAACCCATCGAAAAACTGTTTTTT.

The chain recombines TRBV7-2 with TRBJ1-1; possible D gene TRBD1, 6 bases. The V gene lost 1 base and the J gene lost 10 bases, with 13 bases spanning the gap. This CDR3 contains 13 residues. Germline V gene data show CDR1 as SGHTA and CDR2 as FQGNSA. The CDR3 DNA sequence: TGTGCCAGCAGCTTAGAAGGAGGCAGGGGAGCTTTCTTT. Translated: CASSLEGGRGAFF.

This clonotype showed up just a few times. V gene TRBV7-9 combines with J gene TRBJ1-3; 8 bases match TRBD1. The CDR3 is 15 residues long. Germline CDR1 and CDR2: SEHNR and FQNEAQ (reference sequence). Germline trimming cut 7 bases from V and 0 bases from J; bases unmatched to any gene: 5. CDR3 nucleotide sequence: TGTGCCAGCACACAGGGGGGGCACTCTGGAAACACCATATATTTT. Encoded protein: CASTQGGHSGNTIYF.